Presented here are 30 T cell receptor beta chains from one specimen sequenced in a study of blood T cells in healthy people across ages. For the second PCR, which ran for 7 to 11 cycles, a sample-barcoded 5' primer and a J-beta primer mix were used. TCRdb redid the calling of the 5' RACE reads with MiXCR, one entry per CDR3 protein. In the table there are 850,000 to 1,100,000 distinct CDR3 sequences, less than 45% of which are singletons. Specimen: blood. These receptors were collected from a man younger than 30 in good health.

The V call is TRBV7-9, the J call TRBJ2-1, with D perhaps TRBD1 (6 bases). The V gene's germline CDR1 is SEHNR and CDR2 FQNEAQ (reference sequence). Trimming removed 8 bases at V and 7 bases at J, with 18 bases between. The CDR3 length is 14 residues. This CDR3 reads CASQTSHRVNEQFF. CDR3 nucleotides: TGTGCCAGCCAGACATCCCACAGGGTTAATGAGCAGTTCTTC.

This chain joins TRBV12-3 or TRBV12-4 and TRBJ2-6; 7 positions match TRBD2. V was pared by 1 base and J by 4 bases, with 13 bases of the junction left unmatched. This CDR3 is built from 19 residues. As DNA, the CDR3 is TGTGCCAGCAGTTTAGATTTTCAGGGACTAAAATCGGGGGCCAACGTCCTGACTTTC. It specifies CASSLDFQGLKSGANVLTF.

The table lists this clonotype with a few counts. CDR3 protein: CASSEQGPGGDTQYF. For the CDR3, the DNA is TGTGCCAGCAGCGAACAGGGGCCGGGGGGAGATACGCAGTATTTT. The gene calls are TRBV27 and TRBJ2-3; D assignment may be TRBD1 or TRBD2 (7 bases each). Trimming removed 6 bases from V and 5 bases from J, with 18 bases in between. The germline V gene has CDR1 MNHEY and CDR2 SMNVEV (reference sequence). The CDR3 runs 15 residues.

The chain has TRBV2 and TRBJ2-1; the D gene could be TRBD1 or TRBD2 (6 bases each). Germline values: CDR1 SNHLY, CDR2 FYNNEI. The CDR3 length is 13 residues. Trimming took 8 bases from V and 5 from J, leaving 13 bases between them. The CDR3 here is CASQRGRNNEQFF. CDR3 coding DNA: TGTGCCAGCCAGAGGGGGAGGAACAATGAGCAGTTCTTC.

This rearrangement joins TRBV4-3 to TRBJ1-2; D unclear. CDR3 length equals 18 residues. CDR1 is LGHNA and CDR2 is YSLEER in the germline V gene. The ends were cut back, 0 bases at V and 4 bases at J, with 21 bases in the middle. CDR3 in amino acids: CASSQDPPGAEQFYGYTF. CDR3 DNA: TGCGCCAGCAGCCAAGACCCACCGGGAGCAGAACAATTCTATGGCTACACCTTC.

This clonotype showed up just a few times. This chain joins TRBV6-6 and TRBJ2-1; D remains ambiguous. The CDR3 loop spans 14 amino acids. CDR1 and CDR2 (germline): MNHNY, SVGAGI (reference sequence). The ends were cut back, 0 bases at V and 7 bases at J, with 10 bases in the middle. DNA of the CDR3: TGTGCCAGCAGTTACTCGCGGTCAGCTAATGAGCAGTTCTTC. This codes for CASSYSRSANEQFF.

This clonotype was seen more than once but under ten times. V is TRBV6-5 and J is TRBJ2-3; D is uncertain. Germline CDR1 reads MNHEY; CDR2 reads SVGAGI. This CDR3 has 15 amino acids. V was cut by 0 bases and J by 6 bases, with 13 bases left in between. The CDR3 is CASSYSGLGRDTQYF. The CDR3 nucleotides read TGTGCCAGCAGTTACTCAGGGCTTGGTAGGGATACGCAGTATTTT.

This rearrangement joins TRBV5-1 to TRBJ1-1; D may be TRBD1 (6 bases). Trimming left V 3 bases short and J 4 bases short, with 16 bases between. This CDR3 is built from 15 residues. CDR1 and CDR2 from the germline V gene are SGHRS and YFSETQ. DNA of the CDR3: TGCGCCAGCAGCTGGGCCTTACAGGGCGGCACTGAAGCTTTCTTT. This codes for CASSWALQGGTEAFF.

The gene calls are TRBV4-2 and TRBJ2-7; tentatively, D is TRBD1 (5 bases). CDR1 is LGHNA, CDR2 YNFKEQ, per germline. V lost 0 bases, J lost 7 bases, and 19 bases lay in between. The CDR3 spans 16 residues. The CDR3, as DNA: TGTGCCAGCAGCCAAGATCGTAGGGCCGGACACAATGAGCAGTACTTC. It translates to CASSQDRRAGHNEQYF.

The rearrangement uses TRBV4-1 and TRBJ2-1, with 9 bases matching TRBD1. CDR3 size: 17 residues. Germline V gene data show CDR1 as MGHRA and CDR2 as YSYEKL. The ends lost 1 base at V and 4 bases at J; junction bases unmatched: 8. The CDR3 DNA reads TGCGCCAGCAGCCAAGCCTCGACAGGGGGTAGTTACAATGAGCAGTTCTTC. This translates into CASSQASTGGSYNEQFF.

J is TRBJ2-7 and V is TRBV20-1; TRBD1 or TRBD2 may be the D gene (5 bases each). Trimming took off 2 bases at V and 2 bases at J, with 13 bases between the two ends. The CDR3 loop spans 14 amino acids. Germline values: CDR1 DFQATT, CDR2 SNEGSKA (reference sequence). CDR3 loop: CSARRDGSTYEQYF. The CDR3 region has the DNA TGCAGTGCTAGACGGGACGGATCAACCTACGAGCAGTACTTC.

This clonotype has a handful of counts. V is TRBV6-2 or TRBV6-3 and J is TRBJ2-1, with 8 bases lining up with TRBD2. CDR3 length: 14 amino acids. Germline CDR1 is MNHEY and CDR2 is SVGEGT. The V segment lost 2 bases and the J segment 6 bases; nucleotides outside the gene matches: 3. The DNA for the CDR3 is TGTGCCAGCAGTTACATCGGGGGGGCCAATGAGCAGTTCTTC. Its protein is CASSYIGGANEQFF.

Regarding this clonotype: The junction shows a germline mismatch at one end, possibly a read error. J is TRBJ1-6 and V is TRBV18; 9 bases match TRBD1. Germline CDR1 reads KGHSH; CDR2 reads LQKENI. This CDR3 has 15 amino acids. CDR3 protein: CASSPGQGRNSSLHF. The CDR3 DNA sequence: TGTGCCAGCTCACCTGGACAGGGGCGGAATTCATCCCTCCACTTT.

V and J are TRBV6-5 and TRBJ1-5, with D perhaps matching TRBD1 (6 bases). Germline loops: CDR1 MNHEY, CDR2 SVGAGI. The V and J ends lost 5 bases and 0 bases respectively, with 11 bases between them. The CDR3 is made up of 15 amino acids. CDR3 amino acids: CASSRQGYSNQPQHF. As DNA, the CDR3 is TGTGCCAGCAGTCGTCAGGGGTATAGCAATCAGCCCCAGCATTTT.

The chain carries TRBV28 and TRBJ1-2; TRBD1 matches 9 bases. CDR1 is MDHEN, CDR2 SYDVKM, per germline. V dropped 4 bases and J dropped 7; count of bases not matched to a gene: 16. The CDR3 sequence is 17 residues long. The CDR3 DNA reads TGTGCCAGCAGTTCACTGGGACAGGGCCAATTCGTGGGTGGCTACACCTTC. Translation: CASSSLGQGQFVGGYTF.

The gene calls are TRBV2 and TRBJ1-5; D is perhaps TRBD1 (6 bases). V was pared by 6 bases and J by 6 bases, with 15 bases between. This CDR3 comprises 14 residues. The germline gives CDR1 SNHLY, CDR2 FYNNEI. Written as DNA, the CDR3 is TGTGCCAGCAGCGGGACACCGAAGGGTCAGCCCCAGCATTTT. Its protein product is CASSGTPKGQPQHF.

V is TRBV25-1 and J is TRBJ1-2, with a tentative D call TRBD1 (6 bases). The CDR3 spans 13 residues. The germline V and J ends were trimmed by 2 bases and 10 bases, with 14 bases remaining between them. The germline V gene has CDR1 MGHDK and CDR2 SYGVNS. The DNA for the CDR3 is TGTGCCAGCAGTGAAACAGGGCTTCGTGACTACACCTTC. Amino acids: CASSETGLRDYTF.

This clonotype has a handful of counts. The V gene is TRBV4-1, the J gene TRBJ2-1; D gene unclear. The CDR3 has 11 residues. Per germline, CDR1 MGHRA and CDR2 YSYEKL. Trimming stripped 2 bases from V and 9 bases from J, with 5 bases between. As DNA, the CDR3 is TGCGCCAGCAGCCAATTCGGTGAGCAGTTCTTC. It translates to CASSQFGEQFF.

Concerning this clonotype itself: The junction does not match germline at one end; this may be a read error. The chain recombines TRBV5-4 with TRBJ2-6; possible D gene TRBD2, 5 bases. The length of the CDR3 is 16 residues. From germline, CDR1 is SGHNT and CDR2 YYREEE (reference sequence). The CDR3: CAGSLLLASGANVLTF. CDR3 DNA sequence: TGTGCCGGCAGCTTGCTCCTAGCCTCTGGGGCCAACGTCCTGACTTTC.

Comments on this clonotype: A read error may be the cause here, since a much bigger clone is one base away. The genes are TRBV20-1 and TRBJ1-2, with D possibly matching TRBD1 (5 bases). Germline CDR1 reads DFQATT; CDR2 reads SNEGSKA (reference sequence). This CDR3 has 14 residues. For the CDR3, the DNA is TGCAGTGCCCCACTGGGGGACTTAAACTTTGGCTACACCTTC. As protein: CSAPLGDLNFGYTF.

The genes are TRBV20-1 and TRBJ1-2; 10 bases map to TRBD1. J gave up 7 bases and V 3 bases, and 11 bases lay outside the gene matches. The CDR3 has 15 amino acids. Germline assignment: CDR1 DFQATT and CDR2 SNEGSKA (reference sequence). The chain's CDR3 is CSARYTGTGVRGYTF. The CDR3 DNA follows: TGCAGTGCTAGGTACACCGGGACAGGGGTTCGTGGCTACACCTTC.

This clonotype was recorded many times. The genes are TRBV9 and TRBJ2-3; D remains ambiguous. From germline, CDR1 is SGDLS and CDR2 YYNGEE. Trimming shortened V by 0 bases and J by 0 bases, and 11 bases separated the two germline ends. This CDR3 region has 16 residues. CDR3 amino acids: CASSVGGISSTDTQYF. CDR3 in DNA: TGTGCCAGCAGCGTAGGTGGAATCTCTAGCACAGATACGCAGTATTTT.

This sequence joins TRBV6-6 and TRBJ1-2; 9 positions agree with TRBD1. The germline CDR1 and CDR2 sequences are MNHNY and SVGAGI (reference sequence). The CDR3 runs to 15 residues. Unmatched junction bases numbered 6, after V lost 4 bases and J lost 3 bases. CDR3 DNA: TGTGCCAGCAGTTCTGAGGACAGGGGTGACTATGGCTACACCTTC. This translates into CASSSEDRGDYGYTF.

V usage is TRBV19 and J usage is TRBJ1-6; no clear D gene. The V gene's germline CDR1 is LNHDA and CDR2 SQIVND (reference sequence). CDR3 length equals 11 residues. The V end lost 3 bases, the J end lost 15 bases, and 9 bases lay between the germline ends. Here the CDR3 reads CASSIEGFLHF. The CDR3 DNA reads as TGTGCCAGTAGTATTGAAGGGTTCCTCCACTTT.

The chain links TRBV7-2 to TRBJ2-5; D gene uncertain. Trimming removed 6 bases at V and 2 bases at J, with 13 bases between. The germline gives CDR1 SGHTA, CDR2 FQGNSA. The CDR3 is 14 residues long. The CDR3 DNA reads TGTGCCAGCAGTCTACGGGCAGCGCAAGAGACCCAGTACTTC. It yields the protein CASSLRAAQETQYF. The variable domain in full, completed from reference TRBV7-2 and TRBJ2-5, reads GAGVSQSPSNKVTEKGKDVELRCDPISGHTALYWYRQSLGQGLEFLIYFQGNSAPDKSGLPSDRFSAERTGGSVSTLTIQRTQQEDSAVYLCASSLRAAQETQYFGPGTRLLVL.

This clonotype was counted only a few times. V gene TRBV7-8 combines with J gene TRBJ2-5, with D possibly being TRBD1 (5 bases). The CDR3 loop spans 16 amino acids. The germline CDR1 and CDR2 sequences are SGHVS and FQNEAQ. Between the trimmed V and J ends, which lost 1 base and 11 bases, there was a span of 23 bases. The CDR3 loop is CASSLVWGRGYNEQYF. CDR3 nucleotides: TGTGCCAGCAGCTTAGTTTGGGGAAGGGGCTACAATGAGCAGTACTTC. Combining the CDR3 with reference TRBV7-8 and TRBJ2-5 gives the whole variable domain GAGVSQSPRYKVAKRGQDVALRCDPISGHVSLFWYQQALGQGPEFLTYFQNEAQLDKSGLPSDRFFAERPEGSVSTLKIQRTQQEDSAVYLCASSLVWGRGYNEQYFGPGTRLLVL.

The V and J genes are TRBV28 and TRBJ1-2, with D unclear. The CDR3 runs to 13 residues. Trimming took 4 bases from V and 4 from J, leaving 10 bases between them. Germline V gene sequence: CDR1 MDHEN, CDR2 SYDVKM. CDR3 loop: CASSWSHGYGYTF. As DNA, the CDR3 is TGTGCCAGCAGTTGGTCTCACGGCTATGGCTACACCTTC.

V gene TRBV29-1 combines with J gene TRBJ1-4, with TRBD1 matching 11 bases. The ends lost 6 bases at V and 8 bases at J; junction bases unmatched: 8. CDR1 and CDR2 from the germline V gene are SQVTM and ANQGSEA. The CDR3 has 14 residues. CDR3: CSVGQGASGEKLFF. Written as DNA, the CDR3 is TGCAGCGTCGGACAGGGGGCATCGGGGGAAAAACTGTTTTTT.

This clonotype came up a few times. The chain is built from TRBV29-1 and TRBJ1-2; D is possibly TRBD1 (5 bases). V gave up 6 bases and J gave up 7 bases, with 18 bases separating them. The germline V gene has CDR1 SQVTM and CDR2 ANQGSEA. The CDR3 length is 13 residues. CDR3 in amino acids: CSVAGTTRGGYTF. The CDR3 bases are TGCAGCGTCGCCGGGACCACTCGTGGTGGCTACACCTTC.

The chain is built from TRBV5-1 and TRBJ2-1; perhaps TRBD2 as D (6 bases). The germline CDR1 and CDR2 sequences are SGHRS and YFSETQ. The CDR3 is 13 residues long. Trimming cost V 0 bases and J 9 bases, with 10 bases left between them. CDR3 sequence reads: CASSLAVGGEQFF. The CDR3 coding sequence is TGCGCCAGCAGCTTGGCCGTGGGGGGTGAGCAGTTCTTC.